The source of this T cell receptor (beta chain) is a study of blood T cell repertoires in COVID-19. Across the whole study: Sites in the United States, Italy and Spain provided acute and convalescent COVID-19 samples. From T cells, B-cell-depleted T cells, or PBMCs came the material, which was cDNA or gDNA.

Source study methods: Reference gene primer amplification yielded estimated nucleated cell counts. Sequenced by immunoSEQ multiplex PCR; TCRdb stores in-frame clones only, minus some. V and J calls and clone size are those listed in that table; D and trimming were worked out from the DNA. The sample yields more than 200,000 clones, over 70% seen once. The CDR3 is 14 amino acids. The germline CDR1 and CDR2 sequences are MNHEY and SVGEGT. V was cut by 6 bases and J by 2 bases, with 13 bases left in between. Sequenced sample: peripheral blood. The chain couples TRBV6-2 or TRBV6-3 to TRBJ1-1; D might be TRBD1 (6 bases). This receptor was identified in a man aged 35 to 55 with acute or convalescent COVID-19. CDR3: CASSPNRVNTEAFF. CDR3 in DNA: TGTGCCAGCAGCCCGAACAGGGTAAACACTGAAGCTTTCTTT.